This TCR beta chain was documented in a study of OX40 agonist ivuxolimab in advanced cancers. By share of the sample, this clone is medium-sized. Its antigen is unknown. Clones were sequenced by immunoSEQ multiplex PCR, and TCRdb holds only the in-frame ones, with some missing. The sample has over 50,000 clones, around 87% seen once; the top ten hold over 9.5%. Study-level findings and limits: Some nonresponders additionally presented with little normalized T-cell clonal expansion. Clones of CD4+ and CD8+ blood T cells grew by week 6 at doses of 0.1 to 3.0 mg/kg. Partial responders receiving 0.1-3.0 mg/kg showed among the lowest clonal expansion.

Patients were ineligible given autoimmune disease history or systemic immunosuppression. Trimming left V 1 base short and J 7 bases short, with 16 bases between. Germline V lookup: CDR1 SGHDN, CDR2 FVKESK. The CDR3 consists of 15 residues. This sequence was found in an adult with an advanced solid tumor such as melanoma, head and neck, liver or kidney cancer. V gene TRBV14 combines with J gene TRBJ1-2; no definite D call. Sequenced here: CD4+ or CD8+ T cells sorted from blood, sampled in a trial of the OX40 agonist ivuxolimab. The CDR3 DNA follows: TGTGCCAGCAGCCAAGGGGGAGCCCTATCCCGTGGCTACACCTTC. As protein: CASSQGGALSRGYTF.